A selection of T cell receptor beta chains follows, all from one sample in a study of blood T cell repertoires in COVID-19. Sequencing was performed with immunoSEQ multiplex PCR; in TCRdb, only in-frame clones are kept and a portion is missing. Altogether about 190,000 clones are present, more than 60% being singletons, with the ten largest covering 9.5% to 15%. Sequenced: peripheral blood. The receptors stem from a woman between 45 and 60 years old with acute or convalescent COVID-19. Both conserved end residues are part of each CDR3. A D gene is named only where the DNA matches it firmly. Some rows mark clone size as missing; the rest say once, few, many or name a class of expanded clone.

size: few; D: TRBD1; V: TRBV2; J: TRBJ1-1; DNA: TGTGCCAGCAGCGTCATGACAGGGTTCAACACTGAAGCTTTCTTT; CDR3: CASSVMTGFNTEAFF
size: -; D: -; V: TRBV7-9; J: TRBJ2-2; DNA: TGTGCCAGCAGCCCGCAGGGGGGCGGTCGGACCGGGGAGCTGTTTTTT; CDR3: CASSPQGGGRTGELFF
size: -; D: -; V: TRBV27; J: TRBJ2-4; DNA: TGTGCCAGCACCACAGGGTTGGGCATTCAGTACTTC; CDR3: CASTTGLGIQYF
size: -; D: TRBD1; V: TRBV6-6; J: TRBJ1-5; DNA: TGTGCCAGCACCTGGACAGGGGGGGTCAATCAGCCCCAGCATTTT; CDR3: CASTWTGGVNQPQHF
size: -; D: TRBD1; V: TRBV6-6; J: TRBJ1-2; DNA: TGTGCCAGCAGTTACCCGCAGGGGGCTGTCTATGGCTACACCTTC; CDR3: CASSYPQGAVYGYTF
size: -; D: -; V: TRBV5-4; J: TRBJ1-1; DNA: TGTGCCAGCAGCTTGAACAGCTTAGAAGCTTTCTTT; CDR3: CASSLNSLEAFF
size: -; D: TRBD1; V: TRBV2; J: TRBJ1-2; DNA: TGTGCCAGCGGTCACCACCGGGACAGGGGTTTAGGCTACACCTTC; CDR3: CASGHHRDRGLGYTF
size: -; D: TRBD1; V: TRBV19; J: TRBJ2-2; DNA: TGTGCCAGCTCATGGATGGACAGGGGAGCCACCGGGGAGCTGTTTTTT; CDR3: CASSWMDRGATGELFF
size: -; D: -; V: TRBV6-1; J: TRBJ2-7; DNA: TGTGCCAGCAGTGAGTCGGCCAGGGCAATTGGGGAGCAGTACTTC; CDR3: CASSESARAIGEQYF
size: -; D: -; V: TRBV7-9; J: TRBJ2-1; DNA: TGTGCCAGCAGCTTAGTTCGGGGTAATGAGCAGTTCTTC; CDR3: CASSLVRGNEQFF
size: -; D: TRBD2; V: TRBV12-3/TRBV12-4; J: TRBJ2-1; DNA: TGTGCCAGCAGTGTAGCGGGGGCCTACCAGTTCTTC; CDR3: CASSVAGAYQFF
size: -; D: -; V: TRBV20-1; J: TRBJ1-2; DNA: TGCAGTGCTAGGGGGGGGCATGGCTACACCTTC; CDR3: CSARGGHGYTF
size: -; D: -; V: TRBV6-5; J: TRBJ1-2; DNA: TGTGCCAGCAGGGGTACAGGACCCTTCGACTATGGCTACACCTTC; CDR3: CASRGTGPFDYGYTF
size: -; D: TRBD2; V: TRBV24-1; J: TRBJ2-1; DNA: TGTGCCACCAGTTCTCAACTAGCGGGCTCCTACAATGAGCAGTTCTTC; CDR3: CATSSQLAGSYNEQFF
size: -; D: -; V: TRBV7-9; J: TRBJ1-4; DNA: TGTGCCAGCAGCTTAGGAGGGATCGTATCAGAAAAACTGTTTTTT; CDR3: CASSLGGIVSEKLFF
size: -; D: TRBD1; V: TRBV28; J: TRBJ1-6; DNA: TGTGCCAGCAGGCCGACAGGGGGGGGTTCACCCCTCCACTTT; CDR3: CASRPTGGGSPLHF
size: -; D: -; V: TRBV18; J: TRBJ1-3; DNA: TGTGCCAGCTCACCACGGGAGGCCAGGCCGAGCTCTGGAAACACCATATATTTT; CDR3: CASSPREARPSSGNTIYF
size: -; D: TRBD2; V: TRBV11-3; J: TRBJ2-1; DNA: TGTGCCAGCAGCCGCCGGGGGGGAAGTGAGCAGTTCTTC; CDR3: CASSRRGGSEQFF
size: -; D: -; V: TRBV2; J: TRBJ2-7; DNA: TGTGTCGGAGGGAAAAGCTCCTACGAGCAGTACTTC; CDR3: CVGGKSSYEQYF
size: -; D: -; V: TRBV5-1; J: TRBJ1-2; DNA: TGCGCCAGCAGCTTGGTATTAGGGCCGGGAGGCAGCGGCTACACCTTC; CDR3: CASSLVLGPGGSGYTF
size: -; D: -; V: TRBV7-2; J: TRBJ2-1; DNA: TGTGCCAGCAGCTTAGCGGGAGTCTGGGGCAATGAGCAGTTCTTC; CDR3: CASSLAGVWGNEQFF
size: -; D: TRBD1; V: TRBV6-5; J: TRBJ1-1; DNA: TGTGCCAGCAGTCGGACAGGCCCTGTGACTGAAGCTTTCTTT; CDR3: CASSRTGPVTEAFF